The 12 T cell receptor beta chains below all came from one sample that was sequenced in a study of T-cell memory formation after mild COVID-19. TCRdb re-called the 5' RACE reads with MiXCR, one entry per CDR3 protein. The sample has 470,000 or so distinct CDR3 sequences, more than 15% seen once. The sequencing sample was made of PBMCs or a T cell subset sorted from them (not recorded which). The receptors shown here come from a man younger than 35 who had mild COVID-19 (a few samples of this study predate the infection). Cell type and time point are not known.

CDR3 in amino acids: CASSLWGVNTQYF. In DNA form, the CDR3 reads TGCGCCAGCAGCCTCTGGGGTGTAAATACGCAGTATTTT. V usage is TRBV4-3 and J usage is TRBJ2-3; unclear D gene. CDR1 is LGHNA and CDR2 is YSLEER in the germline V gene. This CDR3 has 13 residues. Trimming cost V 4 bases and J 7 bases, with 12 bases left between them.

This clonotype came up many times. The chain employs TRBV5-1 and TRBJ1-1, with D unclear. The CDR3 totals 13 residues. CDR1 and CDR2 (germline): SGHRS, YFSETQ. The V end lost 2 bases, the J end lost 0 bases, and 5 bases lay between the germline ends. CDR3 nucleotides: TGCGCCAGCAGCTTCTTGATGAACACTGAAGCTTTCTTT. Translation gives CASSFLMNTEAFF.

CDR3 residues: CASSQSGNRELFF. CDR3 in DNA: TGCGCCAGCAGCCAGAGCGGGAACAGGGAGCTGTTTTTT. V is TRBV4-3 and J is TRBJ2-2; 7 positions agree with TRBD2. Germline trimming cut 3 bases from V and 9 bases from J; bases unmatched to any gene: 4. The CDR3 loop spans 13 amino acids. The germline gives CDR1 LGHNA, CDR2 YSLEER.

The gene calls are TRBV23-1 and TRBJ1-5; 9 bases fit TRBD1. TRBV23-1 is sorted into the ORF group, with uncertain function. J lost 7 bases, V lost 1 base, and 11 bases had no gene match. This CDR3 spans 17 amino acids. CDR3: CASSQFSDDRGVQPQHF. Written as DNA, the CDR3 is TGCGCCAGCAGTCAATTTTCCGATGACAGGGGGGTCCAGCCCCAGCATTTT.

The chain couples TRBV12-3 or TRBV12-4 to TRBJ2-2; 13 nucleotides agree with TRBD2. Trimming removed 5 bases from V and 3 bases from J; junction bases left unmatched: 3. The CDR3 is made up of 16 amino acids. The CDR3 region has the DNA TGTGCCAGCAGTCAGGGACTAGCGGGGCACACCGGGGAGCTGTTTTTT. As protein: CASSQGLAGHTGELFF.

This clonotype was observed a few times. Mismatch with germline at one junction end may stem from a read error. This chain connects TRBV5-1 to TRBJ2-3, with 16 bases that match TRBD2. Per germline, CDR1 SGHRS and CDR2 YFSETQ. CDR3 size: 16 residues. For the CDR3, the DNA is TGCGCCAGCAGCTTGGGACCCGGGACTAGCGGGGGGGCCTTCGATTTT. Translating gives CASSLGPGTSGGAFDF.

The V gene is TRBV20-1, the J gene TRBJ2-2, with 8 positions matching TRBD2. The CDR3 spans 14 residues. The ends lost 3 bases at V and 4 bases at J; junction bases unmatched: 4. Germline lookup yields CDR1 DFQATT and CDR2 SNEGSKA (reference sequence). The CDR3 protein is CSARGTRSTGELFF. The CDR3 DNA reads TGCAGTGCTAGGGGGACTAGATCCACCGGGGAGCTGTTTTTT.

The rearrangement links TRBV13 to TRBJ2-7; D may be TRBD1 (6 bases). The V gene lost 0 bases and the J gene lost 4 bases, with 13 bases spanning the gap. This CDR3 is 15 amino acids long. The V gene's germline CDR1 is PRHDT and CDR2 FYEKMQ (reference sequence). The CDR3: CASSLGGDKLYEQYF. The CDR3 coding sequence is TGTGCCAGCAGCTTAGGTGGGGACAAGCTATACGAGCAGTACTTC.

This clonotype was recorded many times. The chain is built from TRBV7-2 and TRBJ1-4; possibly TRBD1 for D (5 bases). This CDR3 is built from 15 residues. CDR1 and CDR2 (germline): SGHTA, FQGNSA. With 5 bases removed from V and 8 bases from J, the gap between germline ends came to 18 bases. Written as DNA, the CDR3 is TGTGCCAGCAGCCCCTCACAGGCTCGGGGGGAAAAACTGTTTTTT. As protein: CASSPSQARGEKLFF.

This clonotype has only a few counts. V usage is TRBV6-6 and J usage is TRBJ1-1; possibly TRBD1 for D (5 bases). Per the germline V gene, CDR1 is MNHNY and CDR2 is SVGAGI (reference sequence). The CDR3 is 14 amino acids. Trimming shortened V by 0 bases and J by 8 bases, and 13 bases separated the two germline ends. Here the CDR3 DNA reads TGTGCCAGCAGTTACTCGATCGGGGCTTCCGAAGCTTTCTTT. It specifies CASSYSIGASEAFF.

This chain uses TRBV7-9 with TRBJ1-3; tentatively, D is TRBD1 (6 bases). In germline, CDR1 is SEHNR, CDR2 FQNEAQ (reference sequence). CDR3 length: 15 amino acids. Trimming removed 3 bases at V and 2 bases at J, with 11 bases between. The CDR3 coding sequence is TGTGCCAGCAGCTTGGCCGGGACACCTGGAAACACCATATATTTT. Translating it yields CASSLAGTPGNTIYF.

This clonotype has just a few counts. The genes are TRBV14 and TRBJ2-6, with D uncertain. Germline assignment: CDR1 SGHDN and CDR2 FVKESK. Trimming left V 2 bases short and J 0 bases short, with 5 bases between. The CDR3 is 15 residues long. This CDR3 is CASSQHYSGANVLTF. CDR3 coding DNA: TGTGCCAGCAGCCAACACTACTCTGGGGCCAACGTCCTGACTTTC.